The TCR beta chain described here comes from a study of blood T cell repertoires in COVID-19. Across the whole study: PBMCs, B-cell-depleted T cells, or T cells provided the cDNA or gDNA that made up the material.

This clone appeared a single time. Methods used by the authors: Reference gene primers were amplified, and this amplification served to estimate nucleated cell counts. Sequenced by immunoSEQ multiplex PCR; TCRdb stores in-frame clones only, minus some. For V, J and clone size, that table is used; D and trimming come from the DNA. The sample lists 380,000 or so clones, roughly 77% seen once, with roughly 1.2% in the top ten. CDR3 length equals 13 residues. Unmatched junction bases numbered 5, after V lost 4 bases and J lost 4 bases. The germline V gene has CDR1 SQVTM and CDR2 ANQGSEA. Sequenced input: peripheral blood. This rearrangement joins TRBV29-1 to TRBJ2-7, with 9 nucleotides matching TRBD1. This TCR was sampled from a human donor with acute or convalescent COVID-19. The donor label of this sample is uncertain. This CDR3 reads CSVVGTGMYEQYF. For the CDR3, the DNA is TGCAGCGTTGTTGGGACAGGGATGTACGAGCAGTACTTC.